These T cell receptor beta chains were read from a single sample in a study of T cell responses to AZD1222 COVID-19 vaccine. The data were produced by immunoSEQ multiplex PCR, yet TCRdb's version contains in-frame clones alone and is incomplete. The table records 170,000 or so clones, around 90% of them present only once. This sample comprised peripheral blood, obtained 28 days after the second AZD1222 dose. The receptors shown here come from an adult who received the AZD1222 COVID-19 vaccine. Both conserved end residues are part of each CDR3. D genes are given only for firm matches. Clone size, where shown, is once, few, many, or a class for clones that have expanded.

J: TRBJ2-3
D: TRBD2
V: TRBV6-1
size: .
DNA: TGTGCCAGCAGTGAAGCGCTTGCTAGCGGGGGCACAGATACGCAGTATTTT
CDR3: CASSEALASGGTDTQYF

J: TRBJ1-6
D: TRBD1
V: TRBV19
size: .
DNA: TGTGCCAGTAGTATGGGACAGGGAAATTCACCCCTCCACTTT
CDR3: CASSMGQGNSPLHF

J: TRBJ2-1
D: TRBD1
V: TRBV3-1/TRBV3-2
size: .
DNA: TGTGCCAGCAGCCAAGATGGGGACAGATACAATGAGCAGTTCTTC
CDR3: CASSQDGDRYNEQFF

J: TRBJ1-2
D: .
V: TRBV7-2
size: .
DNA: TGTGCCAGCAGCAATTCCCGGGAACTAAACTATGGCTACACCTTC
CDR3: CASSNSRELNYGYTF

J: TRBJ2-4
D: TRBD2
V: TRBV6-2/TRBV6-3
size: .
DNA: TGTGCCAGCAGTACCAGCGGGGGGGCTGGGGGAAACATTCAGTACTTC
CDR3: CASSTSGGAGGNIQYF

J: TRBJ1-2
D: .
V: TRBV27
size: .
DNA: TGTGCCAGCAGTTCTCGGGACGGGTATGGCTACACCTTC
CDR3: CASSSRDGYGYTF

J: TRBJ1-2
D: .
V: TRBV30
size: few
DNA: TGTGCCTGGAGTGTACGTGGGAGGCCTCGGTACACCTTC
CDR3: CAWSVRGRPRYTF

J: TRBJ2-2
D: TRBD2
V: TRBV6-4
size: .
DNA: TGTGCCAGCAGACCAACTAGCGGGGGTAACACCGGGGAGCTGTTTTTT
CDR3: CASRPTSGGNTGELFF

J: TRBJ2-7
D: .
V: TRBV5-4
size: .
DNA: TGTGCCAGCAGCCAGAGGACAGATCCCTACGAGCAGTACTTC
CDR3: CASSQRTDPYEQYF

J: TRBJ2-3
D: TRBD1
V: TRBV7-6
size: .
DNA: TGTGCCAGCAGCCCGAGGACAGGGGGCACAGATACGCAGTATTTT
CDR3: CASSPRTGGTDTQYF

J: TRBJ2-7
D: .
V: TRBV12-3/TRBV12-4
size: .
DNA: TGTGCCAGCAGGACCTACGAGCAGTACTTC
CDR3: CASRTYEQYF

J: TRBJ1-6
D: .
V: TRBV7-3
size: .
DNA: TGTGCCAGCAGCTTATCAGGGATGAATTCACCCCTCCACTTT
CDR3: CASSLSGMNSPLHF

J: TRBJ1-4
D: .
V: TRBV5-5
size: .
DNA: TGTGCCAGCAGCTTGGCTAGGTCGGGTGAAAAACTGTTTTTT
CDR3: CASSLARSGEKLFF

J: TRBJ1-6
D: TRBD1
V: TRBV5-1
size: .
DNA: TGCGCCAGCAGCCAAGGGCTGGGACAGGGGACATCACCCCTCCACTTT
CDR3: CASSQGLGQGTSPLHF

J: TRBJ1-3
D: .
V: TRBV7-2
size: .
DNA: TGTGCCAGCAGCCCTCAGGGAAACGGAAACACCATATATTTT
CDR3: CASSPQGNGNTIYF

J: TRBJ2-5
D: .
V: TRBV9
size: .
DNA: TGTGCCAGCGGAGGGGGCAGGCCTCAAGAGACCCAGTACTTC
CDR3: CASGGGRPQETQYF

J: TRBJ1-5
D: TRBD1
V: TRBV24-1
size: .
DNA: TGTGCCACCAGTGATTTAAAAGGGGGCGCGAAAAATCAGCCCCAGCATTTT
CDR3: CATSDLKGGAKNQPQHF

J: TRBJ2-1
D: TRBD2
V: TRBV7-3
size: .
DNA: TGTGCCAGCAGTCTAGCGGGGGCCCCTTTCAATGAGCAGTTCTTC
CDR3: CASSLAGAPFNEQFF

J: TRBJ1-3
D: .
V: TRBV15
size: .
DNA: TGTGCCACCAGCCCATCGCCGGGGAGAACTGGAAACACCATATATTTT
CDR3: CATSPSPGRTGNTIYF

J: TRBJ2-4
D: .
V: TRBV12-5
size: .
DNA: TGTGCTAGTGGCCCGAGCCTAGCCAAAAACATTCAGTACTTC
CDR3: CASGPSLAKNIQYF

J: TRBJ1-1
D: .
V: TRBV3-1/TRBV3-2
size: .
DNA: TGTGCCAGCAGCCTTTGGGGGGGACCTGAAGCTTTCTTT
CDR3: CASSLWGGPEAFF

J: TRBJ2-7
D: TRBD1
V: TRBV30
size: .
DNA: TGTGCCTGCCGGGGACAGTTCTACGAGCAGTACTTC
CDR3: CACRGQFYEQYF

J: TRBJ2-7
D: .
V: TRBV6-5
size: .
DNA: TGTGCCAGCAGCCCGAATTTAGGTATAAACGAGCAGTACTTC
CDR3: CASSPNLGINEQYF

J: TRBJ1-4
D: .
V: TRBV7-8
size: .
DNA: TGTGCCAGCAGCCTAGAACAGGGTAAAGGAAAACTGTTTTTT
CDR3: CASSLEQGKGKLFF

J: TRBJ2-6
D: .
V: TRBV12-3/TRBV12-4
size: .
DNA: TGTGCCAGCCGGTACTCTGGTGCCAACGTCCTGACTTTC
CDR3: CASRYSGANVLTF

J: TRBJ1-1
D: .
V: TRBV18
size: .
DNA: TGTGCCAGCTCACCACAGAAAATGAACACTGAAGCTTTCTTT
CDR3: CASSPQKMNTEAFF